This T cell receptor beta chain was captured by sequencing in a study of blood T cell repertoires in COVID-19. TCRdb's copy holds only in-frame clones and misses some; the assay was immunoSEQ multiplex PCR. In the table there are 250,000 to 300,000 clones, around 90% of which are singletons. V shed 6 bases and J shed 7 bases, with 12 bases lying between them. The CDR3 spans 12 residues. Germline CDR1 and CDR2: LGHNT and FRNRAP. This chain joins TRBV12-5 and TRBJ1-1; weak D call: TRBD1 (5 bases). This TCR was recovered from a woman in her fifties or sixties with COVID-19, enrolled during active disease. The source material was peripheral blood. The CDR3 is CASGLAGREAFF. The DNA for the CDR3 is TGTGCTAGTGGCCTCGCGGGGCGTGAAGCTTTCTTT.